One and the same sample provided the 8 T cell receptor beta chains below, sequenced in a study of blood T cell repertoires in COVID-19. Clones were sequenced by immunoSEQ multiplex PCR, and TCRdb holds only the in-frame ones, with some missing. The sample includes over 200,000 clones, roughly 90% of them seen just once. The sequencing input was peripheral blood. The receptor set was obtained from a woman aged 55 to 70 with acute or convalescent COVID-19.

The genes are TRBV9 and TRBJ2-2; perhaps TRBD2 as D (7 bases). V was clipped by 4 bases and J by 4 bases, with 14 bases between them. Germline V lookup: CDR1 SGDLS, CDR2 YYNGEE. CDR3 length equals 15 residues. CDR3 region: CASSFSRGATGELFF. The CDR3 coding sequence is TGTGCCAGCAGCTTTTCTCGGGGGGCCACCGGGGAGCTGTTTTTT.

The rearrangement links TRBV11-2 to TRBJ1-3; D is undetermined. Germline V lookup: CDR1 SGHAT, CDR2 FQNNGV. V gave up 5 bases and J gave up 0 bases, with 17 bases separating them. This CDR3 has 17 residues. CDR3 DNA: TGTGCCAGCAGCCCCGTAGCAAAGGTGAGCTCTGGAAACACCATATATTTT. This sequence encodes CASSPVAKVSSGNTIYF.

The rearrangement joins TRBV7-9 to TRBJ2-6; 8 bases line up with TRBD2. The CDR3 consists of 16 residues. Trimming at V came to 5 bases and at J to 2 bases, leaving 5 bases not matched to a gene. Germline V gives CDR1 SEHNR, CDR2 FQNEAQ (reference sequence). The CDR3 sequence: CASSGAGGPGANVLTF. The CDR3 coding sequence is TGTGCCAGCAGCGGGGCGGGGGGCCCTGGGGCCAACGTCCTGACTTTC.

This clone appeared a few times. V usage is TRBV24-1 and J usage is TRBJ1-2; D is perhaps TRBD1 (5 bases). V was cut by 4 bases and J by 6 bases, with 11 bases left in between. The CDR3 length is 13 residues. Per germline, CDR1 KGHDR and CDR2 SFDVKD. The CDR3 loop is CATSEKGWNGYTF. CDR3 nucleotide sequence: TGTGCCACCAGTGAAAAGGGGTGGAATGGCTACACCTTC.

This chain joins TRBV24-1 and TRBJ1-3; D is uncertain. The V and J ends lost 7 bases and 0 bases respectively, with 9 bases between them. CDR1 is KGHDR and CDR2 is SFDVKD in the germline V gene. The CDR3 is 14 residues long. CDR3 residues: CATRKQFSGNTIYF. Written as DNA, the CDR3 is TGTGCCACCAGAAAACAGTTCTCTGGAAACACCATATATTTT.

The CDR3 sequence: CASSRDRLYGYTF. The CDR3 region has the DNA TGTGCCAGCAGCAGGGACAGGCTATATGGCTACACCTTC. J is TRBJ1-2 and V is TRBV5-6; 8 nucleotides align to TRBD1. This CDR3 comprises 13 residues. The J segment lost 5 bases and the V segment lost 4 bases, leaving 4 bases of the junction unmatched. The V gene's germline CDR1 is SGHDT and CDR2 YYEEEE.

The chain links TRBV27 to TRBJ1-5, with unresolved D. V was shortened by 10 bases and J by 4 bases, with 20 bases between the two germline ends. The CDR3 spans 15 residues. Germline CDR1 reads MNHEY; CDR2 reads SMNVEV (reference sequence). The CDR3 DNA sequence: TGTGCCACCCGGGAGGCGGGAACGGGAAATCAGCCCCAGCATTTT. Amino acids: CATREAGTGNQPQHF.

CDR3 loop: CAWSADRGATQPQHF. The CDR3 nucleotides read TGTGCCTGGAGTGCGGACAGGGGCGCAACTCAGCCCCAGCATTTT. V gene TRBV30 combines with J gene TRBJ1-5; 9 nucleotides align to TRBD1. Germline V gene data show CDR1 as GTSNPN and CDR2 as SVGIG (reference sequence). This CDR3 comprises 15 residues. Germline trimming cut 1 base from V and 6 bases from J; bases unmatched to any gene: 7.